Below are 30 T cell receptor beta chains sequenced from a single sample in a study of cytomegalovirus exposure and HLA in healthy donors. Amplification used 60 Vbeta primers and 13 Jbeta primers. Data came from immunoSEQ multiplex PCR; TCRdb stores just in-frame clones and leaves some out. In the table there are about 140,000 clones, less than 85% of which are singletons. The material sequenced was PBMCs. Source of these receptors: a woman aged 55 to 70 in good health and CMV-seropositive.

This clone has only a few counts. The chain joins TRBV19 to TRBJ1-1; TRBD1 matches 9 bases. V dropped 7 bases and J dropped 2; count of bases not matched to a gene: 5. The CDR3 totals 14 residues. Germline CDR1 reads LNHDA; CDR2 reads SQIVND (reference sequence). The CDR3 DNA follows: TGTGCCAGTACCCCGGGACAGGGAAACACTGAAGCTTTCTTT. As protein: CASTPGQGNTEAFF. The full variable domain, with the rest looked up from reference TRBV19 and TRBJ1-1, is DGGITQSPKYLFRKEGQNVTLSCEQNLNHDAMYWYRQDPGQGLRLIYYSQIVNDFQKGDIAEGYSVSREKKESFPLTVTSAQKNPTAFYLCASTPGQGNTEAFFGQGTRLTVV.

This clone was counted a few times. CDR3 region: CASSPHREGNTEAFF. The CDR3 nucleotides are TGTGCCAGCAGCCCCCACAGGGAAGGGAACACTGAAGCTTTCTTT. The chain combines TRBV7-8 with TRBJ1-1, with D possibly matching TRBD1 (6 bases). CDR3 length: 15 residues. CDR1 and CDR2 from the germline V gene are SGHVS and FQNEAQ. V was trimmed by 5 bases and J by 1 base, leaving 14 bases between them. The full variable domain, its missing parts supplied by reference TRBV7-8 and TRBJ1-1, is GAGVSQSPRYKVAKRGQDVALRCDPISGHVSLFWYQQALGQGPEFLTYFQNEAQLDKSGLPSDRFFAERPEGSVSTLKIQRTQQEDSAVYLCASSPHREGNTEAFFGQGTRLTVV.

This clone has just a few counts. The rearrangement uses TRBV6-5 and TRBJ2-2; TRBD1 aligns across 8 bases. The V and J ends lost 5 bases and 6 bases, in that order; junction bases with no gene match: 8. The germline CDR1 and CDR2 sequences are MNHEY and SVGAGI. The CDR3 consists of 15 residues. The CDR3 reads CASSGDRSGSGELFF. The CDR3 DNA reads as TGTGCCAGCAGTGGGGACAGGTCGGGGTCCGGGGAGCTGTTTTTT.

This clone showed up just a few times. This chain joins TRBV2 and TRBJ1-1; tentatively, D is TRBD1 (6 bases). The CDR3 extends over 13 amino acids. Germline V CDR1 and CDR2: SNHLY, FYNNEI. CDR3 sequence (DNA): TGTGCTTCTCCGGGCAGGGGAGACACTGAAGCTTTCTTT. Translation gives CASPGRGDTEAFF.

The chain combines TRBV5-5 with TRBJ1-5; 9 bases line up with TRBD1. Germline CDR1 is SGHKS and CDR2 is YYEKEE (reference sequence). After removal of 4 bases from V and 6 bases from J, the junction contained 5 bases not matched to a gene. The CDR3 runs 14 residues. CDR3 region: CASSRTGAGQPQHF. CDR3 coding DNA: TGTGCCAGCAGCCGGACAGGGGCCGGTCAGCCCCAGCATTTT. Looking up the rest from reference TRBV5-5 and TRBJ1-5 gives the full variable domain: DAGVTQSPTHLIKTRGQQVTLRCSPISGHKSVSWYQQVLGQGPQFIFQYYEKEERGRGNFPDRFSARQFPNYSSELNVNALLLGDSALYLCASSRTGAGQPQHFGDGTRLSIL.

V gene TRBV5-1 combines with J gene TRBJ1-5, with D perhaps matching TRBD1 (6 bases). The V gene's germline CDR1 is SGHRS and CDR2 YFSETQ. V was clipped by 3 bases and J by 5 bases, with 15 bases between them. CDR3 length: 15 residues. CDR3 residues: CASSSDGQSHQPQHF. DNA of the CDR3: TGCGCCAGCAGCTCGGACGGACAGAGTCATCAGCCCCAGCATTTT.

CDR3 coding DNA: TGCGCCAGCAGCCAGGGACAACCTGGAAACACCATATATTTT. As protein: CASSQGQPGNTIYF. J is TRBJ1-3 and V is TRBV5-1, with D perhaps TRBD1 (6 bases). The CDR3 has 14 residues. Trimming left V 4 bases short and J 2 bases short, with 10 bases between. In germline, CDR1 is SGHRS, CDR2 YFSETQ.

This chain uses TRBV25-1 with TRBJ1-1, with 9 positions matching TRBD1. There are 14 residues in the CDR3. J gave up 8 bases and V 6 bases, and 10 bases lay outside the gene matches. Germline V gives CDR1 MGHDK, CDR2 SYGVNS. As DNA, the CDR3 is TGTGCCAGCAGGATGCCGGGACAGGGTAAGGAAGCTTTCTTT. Residues: CASRMPGQGKEAFF.

The V gene is TRBV19, the J gene TRBJ1-4; TRBD1 matches 9 bases. This CDR3 contains 15 residues. V shed 9 bases and J 5 bases; nucleotides not matched to a gene: 10. Germline CDR1 and CDR2: LNHDA and SQIVND (reference sequence). Here the CDR3 reads CASRDRDELNEKLFF. In DNA form, the CDR3 reads TGTGCCAGCCGGGACAGGGATGAATTGAATGAAAAACTGTTTTTT.

The chain combines TRBV4-1 with TRBJ1-1; 8 positions match TRBD1. The CDR3 consists of 14 residues. V was pared by 4 bases and J by 5 bases, with 6 bases of the junction left unmatched. Germline lookup yields CDR1 MGHRA and CDR2 YSYEKL. CDR3 region: CASSPQGAGTEAFF. The CDR3 nucleotides are TGCGCCAGCAGCCCTCAGGGGGCAGGTACTGAAGCTTTCTTT.

The genes are TRBV9 and TRBJ2-7; D remains unclear. V lost 0 bases to trimming and J lost 3 bases, with 7 bases between them. The CDR3 is made up of 13 amino acids. CDR1 is SGDLS and CDR2 is YYNGEE in the germline V gene. DNA of the CDR3: TGTGCCAGCAGCGTAGGACAAGACTACGAGCAGTACTTC. Translation: CASSVGQDYEQYF.

The chain joins TRBV9 to TRBJ2-3; weak D call: TRBD2 (6 bases). Germline CDR1 SGDLS, CDR2 YYNGEE. The CDR3 runs to 17 residues. Trimming left V 6 bases short and J 4 bases short, with 24 bases between. For the CDR3, the DNA is TGTGCCAGCATGGAGGGCTCGGGGAGCCCCGGGGCAGATACGCAGTATTTT. It specifies CASMEGSGSPGADTQYF.

The V gene is TRBV27, the J gene TRBJ2-5, with 11 positions matching TRBD2. The V segment lost 7 bases and the J segment 0 bases; nucleotides outside the gene matches: 7. The CDR3 spans 16 residues. Per the germline V gene, CDR1 is MNHEY and CDR2 is SMNVEV (reference sequence). CDR3 loop: CASNPKGLADQETQYF. CDR3 in DNA: TGTGCCAGCAACCCGAAGGGACTAGCGGACCAAGAGACCCAGTACTTC.

The V gene is TRBV9, the J gene TRBJ2-7; D ambiguous. This CDR3 comprises 16 residues. The V and J ends lost 1 base and 6 bases respectively, with 20 bases between them. Germline V lookup: CDR1 SGDLS, CDR2 YYNGEE. CDR3 protein: CASSVTSLGKGSEQYF. DNA of the CDR3: TGTGCCAGCAGCGTAACCTCGTTGGGCAAAGGAAGCGAGCAGTACTTC.

The rearrangement uses TRBV2 and TRBJ1-2; a possible D gene is TRBD1 (6 bases). Per the germline V gene, CDR1 is SNHLY and CDR2 is FYNNEI. The V end was cut by 0 bases, the J end by 7 bases, with 18 bases between. The CDR3 consists of 16 residues. Here the CDR3 reads CASSEAVVGGASGYTF. The CDR3 nucleotides are TGTGCCAGCAGTGAAGCTGTGGTTGGGGGGGCGTCTGGCTACACCTTC.

The chain carries TRBV5-1 and TRBJ1-3; 9 bases are a match to TRBD1. The CDR3 has 19 residues. Germline V gives CDR1 SGHRS, CDR2 YFSETQ. V dropped 2 bases and J dropped 0; count of bases not matched to a gene: 12. The CDR3: CASSLIPQTGGRSGNTIYF. DNA for the CDR3: TGCGCCAGCAGCTTAATTCCCCAAACAGGGGGCCGCTCTGGAAACACCATATATTTT.

This chain joins TRBV18 and TRBJ1-5, with 7 bases fitting TRBD1. V trimming: 1 base; J trimming: 6 bases; junction bases outside the gene matches: 3. In germline, CDR1 is KGHSH, CDR2 LQKENI. This CDR3 contains 14 residues. In DNA, the CDR3 is TGTGCCAGCTCACCACAGGGGGCAGGTCAGCCCCAGCATTTT. This codes for CASSPQGAGQPQHF.

V and J are TRBV19 and TRBJ1-1; D remains ambiguous. The CDR3 is 14 residues long. Germline values: CDR1 LNHDA, CDR2 SQIVND (reference sequence). Trimming left V 3 bases short and J 1 base short, with 9 bases between. The CDR3 coding sequence is TGTGCCAGTAGTATTTTTGGAGCGAACACTGAAGCTTTCTTT. Its protein product is CASSIFGANTEAFF.

The table lists this clone with a few counts. The gene calls are TRBV10-3 and TRBJ2-1, with D maybe TRBD1 (6 bases). The CDR3 is 19 residues long. Germline CDR1 and CDR2: ENHRY and SYGVKD. V was shortened by 0 bases and J by 0 bases, with 18 bases between the two germline ends. CDR3 DNA: TGTGCCATCAGTGAGTCTGTCAGACAGGCGAAGAGCTCCTACAATGAGCAGTTCTTC. As protein: CAISESVRQAKSSYNEQFF.

The gene calls are TRBV5-8 and TRBJ2-3; D perhaps matches TRBD2 (6 bases). This CDR3 has 14 amino acids. V was trimmed by 5 bases and J by 3 bases, leaving 13 bases between them. The germline V gene has CDR1 SGHTS and CDR2 YDEGEE. For the CDR3, the DNA is TGTGCCAGCAGACGAGGGAGCGGGACAGATACGCAGTATTTT. Translating gives CASRRGSGTDTQYF.

The chain combines TRBV19 with TRBJ1-2; D unclear. Germline CDR1 and CDR2: LNHDA and SQIVND (reference sequence). The CDR3 runs to 13 residues. The V gene lost 5 bases and the J gene lost 1 base, with 8 bases spanning the gap. CDR3 DNA: TGTGCCAGTAGTCTCACGGGTAACTATGGCTACACCTTC. It specifies CASSLTGNYGYTF.

For the CDR3, the DNA is TGTGCCAGTAGTAGTTTAGGGACAGGGTTCACAGATACGCAGTATTTT. Translated: CASSSLGTGFTDTQYF. V usage is TRBV19 and J usage is TRBJ2-3; the match to TRBD1 covers 9 bases. Germline assignment: CDR1 LNHDA and CDR2 SQIVND (reference sequence). The V and J ends lost 4 bases and 2 bases, in that order; junction bases with no gene match: 7. The CDR3 loop spans 16 amino acids.

The J gene is TRBJ1-2, the V gene TRBV9; D ambiguous. CDR1 is SGDLS, CDR2 YYNGEE, per germline. This CDR3 region has 14 residues. With 1 base removed from V and 3 bases from J, the gap between germline ends came to 10 bases. CDR3 protein: CASSVTPGDYGYTF. CDR3 in DNA: TGTGCCAGCAGCGTAACCCCCGGAGACTATGGCTACACCTTC.

CDR3 loop: CASSRKGTGEETQYF. CDR3 in DNA: TGCGCCAGCAGCCGGAAGGGGACAGGGGAAGAGACCCAGTACTTC. The chain recombines TRBV5-1 with TRBJ2-5; 10 bases agree with TRBD1. Germline lookup yields CDR1 SGHRS and CDR2 YFSETQ. Germline trimming cut 4 bases from V and 3 bases from J; bases unmatched to any gene: 6. This CDR3 is 15 amino acids long.

The chain has TRBV29-1 and TRBJ1-3; 9 bases are shared with TRBD1. CDR3 length: 14 amino acids. From germline, CDR1 is SQVTM and CDR2 ANQGSEA. The trim removed 6 bases at V and 4 bases at J, leaving 7 bases unmatched. For the CDR3, the DNA is TGCAGCGTCCGACGGACAGGGGCCGGAAACACCATATATTTT. It yields the protein CSVRRTGAGNTIYF.

The chain couples TRBV2 to TRBJ1-5, with D possibly TRBD1 on 5 matching bases. CDR3 length: 14 amino acids. V gave up 1 base and J gave up 6 bases, with 10 bases separating them. From germline, CDR1 is SNHLY and CDR2 FYNNEI. CDR3 sequence (DNA): TGTGCCAGCAGTGAAGGGGGCGTAATTCAGCCCCAGCATTTT. Protein: CASSEGGVIQPQHF.

In this sample, this clone turned up a few times. V usage is TRBV15 and J usage is TRBJ2-5; TRBD2 matches 8 bases. The germline V gene has CDR1 LNHNV and CDR2 YYDKDF (reference sequence). The CDR3 extends over 15 amino acids. The ends lost 1 base at V and 2 bases at J; junction bases unmatched: 3. The CDR3 here is CATSRARGGQETQYF. CDR3 DNA sequence: TGTGCCACCAGCAGAGCCCGGGGGGGACAAGAGACCCAGTACTTC.

The V gene is TRBV6-1, the J gene TRBJ2-5; no reliable D call. The closer fit of TRBJ2-7 to the DNA end suggests the J call may be wrong. From germline, CDR1 is MNHNS and CDR2 SASEGT. The CDR3 covers 12 residues. CDR3 bases: TGTGCCAGCAGTGAAGACCGCTACGAGCAGTACTTC. Protein product: CASSEDRYEQYF.

The V call is TRBV7-9, the J call TRBJ1-2; D not resolved. CDR1 SEHNR and CDR2 FQNEAQ come from the germline V gene (reference sequence). This CDR3 region has 14 residues. V gave up 4 bases and J gave up 0 bases, with 9 bases separating them. In nucleotides, the CDR3 is TGTGCCAGCAGCTCGCGGAGTGCTAACTATGGCTACACCTTC. Translating gives CASSSRSANYGYTF.

V and J are TRBV2 and TRBJ2-2, with unresolved D. Germline loops: CDR1 SNHLY, CDR2 FYNNEI. V was pared by 2 bases and J by 4 bases, with 11 bases between. The CDR3 runs to 15 residues. CDR3 sequence (DNA): TGTGCCAGCAGTGAATCCCCTTCGGGCACCGGGGAGCTGTTTTTT. Amino acids: CASSESPSGTGELFF.